Below, 16 T cell receptor beta chains from the same sample are listed, as sequenced in a study of cytomegalovirus exposure and HLA in healthy donors. Produced via immunoSEQ multiplex PCR; TCRdb's table is partial and in-frame only. The data contain some 130,000 clones, roughly nine tenths of them singletons. Sequenced sample: PBMCs. The receptor source for this set is a man aged 18-30 years in good health and CMV-seronegative.

The chain employs TRBV27 and TRBJ1-4; D may be TRBD1 (6 bases). Germline V CDR1 and CDR2: MNHEY, SMNVEV (reference sequence). Trimming took 2 bases from V and 4 from J, leaving 17 bases between them. This CDR3 has 17 amino acids. CDR3 protein: CASSLQRGAGSNEKLFF. In DNA, the CDR3 is TGTGCCAGCAGTTTACAACGGGGGGCAGGAAGTAATGAAAAACTGTTTTTT.

The chain is built from TRBV27 and TRBJ2-7, with 9 bases fitting TRBD1. Germline V gene lookup returns CDR1 MNHEY and CDR2 SMNVEV (reference sequence). V lost 0 bases, J lost 9 bases, and 6 bases stayed unmatched. The CDR3 length is 14 residues. CDR3 coding DNA: TGTGCCAGCAGTTTATCCCGGACAGGGGAGGTGCAGTACTTC. Protein sequence: CASSLSRTGEVQYF.

The rearrangement uses TRBV15 and TRBJ1-3; the match to TRBD1 covers 10 bases. This CDR3 spans 16 amino acids. The junction had 9 bases not matched to a gene; V was cut back by 4 bases and J by 6 bases. The germline V gene encodes CDR1 LNHNV and CDR2 YYDKDF (reference sequence). The CDR3 nucleotides are TGTGCCACCAGCACGGCCAAGACAGGGGGCCAAAACACCATATATTTT. It specifies CATSTAKTGGQNTIYF.

This sequence joins TRBV4-1 and TRBJ2-2; 11 bases are shared with TRBD1. The CDR3 totals 19 residues. Trimming took 2 bases from V and 4 from J; bases not matched to a gene: 12. Germline V gene sequence: CDR1 MGHRA, CDR2 YSYEKL. CDR3 bases: TGCGCCAGCAGCCAACCGCTTCACTCGGACAGGGGGCGCACCGGGGAGCTGTTTTTT. This encodes CASSQPLHSDRGRTGELFF.

This sequence joins TRBV12-5 and TRBJ1-4; D is unresolved. This CDR3 has 12 residues. With 3 bases removed from V and 11 bases from J, the gap between germline ends came to 10 bases. Germline assignment: CDR1 LGHNT and CDR2 FRNRAP. The CDR3 nucleotides are TGTGCTAGTGGTTTAGATCGACATAAACTGTTTTTT. It is translated as CASGLDRHKLFF.

The gene calls are TRBV4-1 and TRBJ2-1, with 9 bases fitting TRBD2. In germline, CDR1 is MGHRA, CDR2 YSYEKL. V gave up 4 bases and J gave up 2 bases; unmatched junction bases: 6. This CDR3 comprises 16 residues. The CDR3 loop reads CASSLLGLATYNEQFF. DNA of the CDR3: TGCGCCAGCAGCCTACTTGGACTAGCGACCTACAATGAGCAGTTCTTC.

V gene TRBV2 combines with J gene TRBJ2-5, with 8 nucleotides matching TRBD2. CDR3 length: 15 residues. With V trimmed by 3 bases and J by 5 bases, 8 bases remained unmatched. Germline-derived CDR1 and CDR2 are SNHLY and FYNNEI. The CDR3 protein is CASSDSGGIWETQYF. DNA for the CDR3: TGTGCCAGCAGTGATTCGGGGGGGATTTGGGAGACCCAGTACTTC. Full variable domain (remainder filled in from reference TRBV2 and TRBJ2-5): EPEVTQTPSHQVTQMGQEVILRCVPISNHLYFYWYRQILGQKVEFLVSFYNNEISEKSEIFDDQFSVERPDGSNFTLKIRSTKLEDSAMYFCASSDSGGIWETQYFGPGTRLLVL.

This chain connects TRBV7-8 to TRBJ2-2; 7 positions agree with TRBD1. This CDR3 is 19 amino acids long. Germline lookup yields CDR1 SGHVS and CDR2 FQNEAQ. V lost 4 bases and J lost 4; bases outside the gene matches: 18. The DNA of the CDR3 is TGTGCCAGCAGCTCCCAGGCCGGGCAGGGGGTTGTGGGCACCGGGGAGCTGTTTTTT. It yields the protein CASSSQAGQGVVGTGELFF.

The J gene is TRBJ1-1, the V gene TRBV6-5; no clear D. Germline CDR1 is MNHEY and CDR2 is SVGAGI. Trimming stripped 5 bases from V and 6 bases from J, with 10 bases between. CDR3 length equals 12 residues. In DNA, the CDR3 is TGTGCCAGCAGTACCGGGTCCTCTGAAGCTTTCTTT. This gives the protein CASSTGSSEAFF.

V is TRBV18 and J is TRBJ2-3; the match to TRBD2 covers 7 bases. Germline loops: CDR1 KGHSH, CDR2 LQKENI. The CDR3 has 15 residues. J gave up 1 base and V 2 bases, and 3 bases lay outside the gene matches. DNA of the CDR3: TGTGCCAGCTCACCAGCGGGAGCCCGCACAGATACGCAGTATTTT. Its translation is CASSPAGARTDTQYF.

This chain's CDR3 is CASSQEGGLADSYEQYF. CDR3 coding DNA: TGCGCCAGCAGCCAAGAGGGGGGGCTAGCGGACTCCTACGAGCAGTACTTC. This chain connects TRBV4-1 to TRBJ2-7; maybe TRBD2 (7 bases). V gave up 0 bases and J gave up 0 bases, with 15 bases separating them. The CDR3 totals 17 residues. Germline V gene data show CDR1 as MGHRA and CDR2 as YSYEKL.

J is TRBJ2-7 and V is TRBV29-1, with D perhaps TRBD1 (6 bases). The CDR3 length is 12 residues. Trimming removed 4 bases at V and 3 bases at J, with 10 bases between. CDR1 is SQVTM, CDR2 ANQGSEA, per germline. The CDR3 sequence is CSVASGDYEQYF. The CDR3 DNA follows: TGCAGCGTTGCATCAGGGGACTACGAGCAGTACTTC.

The V and J genes are TRBV7-8 and TRBJ2-3; tentatively, D is TRBD2 (6 bases). The CDR3 length is 16 residues. Per the germline V gene, CDR1 is SGHVS and CDR2 is FQNEAQ. V shed 1 base and J shed 4 bases, with 15 bases lying between them. CDR3: CASSLGNRGRSDTQYF. In DNA, the CDR3 is TGTGCCAGCAGCTTAGGGAACCGGGGGAGGTCAGATACGCAGTATTTT. Full variable domain (missing parts from reference TRBV7-8 and TRBJ2-3): GAGVSQSPRYKVAKRGQDVALRCDPISGHVSLFWYQQALGQGPEFLTYFQNEAQLDKSGLPSDRFFAERPEGSVSTLKIQRTQQEDSAVYLCASSLGNRGRSDTQYFGPGTRLTVL.

This rearrangement joins TRBV4-1 to TRBJ2-1, with TRBD1 identical over 10 bases. Germline V lookup: CDR1 MGHRA, CDR2 YSYEKL. V shed 1 base, J shed 10 bases, and the junction held 7 bases outside the gene matches. CDR3 size: 15 residues. CDR3 in amino acids: CASSQVGTGVREQFF. Here the CDR3 DNA reads TGCGCCAGCAGCCAAGTGGGGACAGGGGTTCGCGAGCAGTTCTTC.

V usage is TRBV10-3 and J usage is TRBJ1-3; TRBD1 is a possible D gene (5 bases). The CDR3 spans 17 residues. The germline V and J ends were trimmed by 6 bases and 2 bases, with 20 bases remaining between them. The germline gives CDR1 ENHRY, CDR2 SYGVKD. The CDR3 bases are TGTGCCATCAGACCTGGAGGGGAGACCCGTCCTGGAAACACCATATATTTT. Its protein product is CAIRPGGETRPGNTIYF.

The rearrangement joins TRBV30 to TRBJ2-2, with 12 bases fitting TRBD2. The CDR3 covers 19 residues. V was clipped by 1 base and J by 3 bases; unmatched bases: 12. Germline V gene data show CDR1 as GTSNPN and CDR2 as SVGIG (reference sequence). The CDR3 DNA is TGTGCCTGGAGTGCCCCTAGCGGGAGGGCCGAGGGCGACACCGGGGAGCTGTTTTTT. It translates to CAWSAPSGRAEGDTGELFF.